Presented here are 28 T cell receptor beta chains from one specimen sequenced in a study of cytomegalovirus exposure and HLA in healthy donors. The PCR had 60 Vbeta and 13 Jbeta primers. Assay used: immunoSEQ multiplex PCR; TCRdb lists only in-frame clones, some missing. The table lists about 170,000 clones, roughly four fifths of them singletons. The specimen was PBMCs. The receptors shown here come from a woman in her 30s in good health and CMV-seropositive.

The V and J genes are TRBV19 and TRBJ1-2; the D is unclear. From germline, CDR1 is LNHDA and CDR2 SQIVND (reference sequence). The CDR3 is made up of 12 amino acids. The ends were cut back, 0 bases at V and 5 bases at J, with 4 bases in the middle. The CDR3 DNA reads TGTGCCAGTAGTATAGACGTGTATGGCTACACCTTC. The encoded protein is CASSIDVYGYTF.

This clone rates as medium-sized. The V gene is TRBV5-8, the J gene TRBJ2-7, with D uncertain. The germline V gene has CDR1 SGHTS and CDR2 YDEGEE. The germline V and J ends were trimmed by 3 bases and 2 bases, with 6 bases remaining between them. CDR3 length equals 12 residues. The DNA of the CDR3 is TGTGCCAGCAGCTCGAGCGCCTACGAGCAGTACTTC. Its protein is CASSSSAYEQYF. Complete variable domain (other parts from reference TRBV5-8 and TRBJ2-7): EAGVTQSPTHLIKTRGQQATLRCSPISGHTSVYWYQQALGLGLQFLLWYDEGEERNRGNFPPRFSGRQFPNYSSELNVNALELEDSALYLCASSSSAYEQYFGPGTRLTVT.

The CDR3 region is CASSIGGQAHGYTF. CDR3 nucleotide sequence: TGTGCCAGTAGTATAGGGGGACAGGCCCATGGCTACACCTTC. The chain is built from TRBV19 and TRBJ1-2; the match to TRBD1 covers 8 bases. From germline, CDR1 is LNHDA and CDR2 SQIVND (reference sequence). Trimming took 1 base from V and 6 from J; bases not matched to a gene: 4. There are 14 residues in the CDR3.

In this sample, this clone turned up once. This chain joins TRBV9 and TRBJ2-1, with TRBD2 matching 8 bases. Germline-derived CDR1 and CDR2 are SGDLS and YYNGEE. The V gene end was trimmed by 0 bases and the J gene end by 6 bases; junction bases not matched to a gene: 5. The CDR3 sequence is 15 residues long. This CDR3 is CASSVVSGNSNEQFF. The CDR3 DNA sequence: TGTGCCAGCAGCGTAGTTAGCGGGAACAGCAATGAGCAGTTCTTC.

The rearrangement joins TRBV5-4 to TRBJ1-6; perhaps TRBD1 as D (5 bases). CDR3 length equals 17 residues. Germline lookup yields CDR1 SGHNT and CDR2 YYREEE (reference sequence). V was trimmed by 5 bases and J by 0 bases, leaving 15 bases between them. The CDR3 DNA is TGTGCCAGCAGTCGTTCGACAGACCCCTCCTATAATTCACCCCTCCACTTT. This gives the protein CASSRSTDPSYNSPLHF.

The chain links TRBV28 to TRBJ2-3; no clear D. V was shortened by 3 bases and J by 8 bases, with 9 bases between the two germline ends. This CDR3 comprises 12 residues. The V gene's germline CDR1 is MDHEN and CDR2 SYDVKM. CDR3: CASSLRSGTQYF. In nucleotides, the CDR3 is TGTGCCAGCAGTTTGAGAAGTGGTACGCAGTATTTT.

The V gene is TRBV13, the J gene TRBJ2-7, with D hard to call. The length of the CDR3 is 11 residues. CDR1 is PRHDT, CDR2 FYEKMQ, per germline (reference sequence). V was pared by 5 bases and J by 2 bases, with 4 bases between. Written as DNA, the CDR3 is TGTGCCAGCAGCAACACCTACGAGCAGTACTTC. It codes for CASSNTYEQYF.

The chain has TRBV9 and TRBJ2-7; D possibly corresponds to TRBD1 (6 bases). The V gene lost 2 bases and the J gene lost 2 bases, with 11 bases spanning the gap. The CDR3 has 14 amino acids. Germline lookup yields CDR1 SGDLS and CDR2 YYNGEE. In DNA, the CDR3 is TGTGCCAGCAGCGTCCGGGACATTCCCTACGAGCAGTACTTC. Its protein is CASSVRDIPYEQYF.

The V call is TRBV6-1, the J call TRBJ2-7; D may be TRBD2 (5 bases). The CDR3 is 14 residues long. V was shortened by 1 base and J by 7 bases, with 14 bases between the two germline ends. Looked up from germline, CDR1 is MNHNS and CDR2 is SASEGT. The CDR3 protein is CASSEVGLPGEQYF. The CDR3 region has the DNA TGTGCCAGCAGTGAAGTAGGGCTCCCGGGGGAGCAGTACTTC.

The rearrangement joins TRBV2 to TRBJ1-1; D gene unclear. The V end lost 6 bases, the J end lost 1 base, and 15 bases lay between the germline ends. The germline gives CDR1 SNHLY, CDR2 FYNNEI. CDR3 length: 15 residues. The CDR3 nucleotides read TGTGCCAGCAGGGAATTAAGAACTGCGAACACTGAAGCTTTCTTT. This codes for CASRELRTANTEAFF.

This rearrangement joins TRBV7-6 to TRBJ2-2, with 9 bases aligning to TRBD1. The CDR3 sequence is 22 residues long. CDR1 is SGHVS, CDR2 FNYEAQ, per germline. Germline trimming cut 2 bases from V and 1 base from J; bases unmatched to any gene: 20. The CDR3 DNA reads TGTGCCAGCAGCTTAATCCCACCGGGACAGGGATCCTACCTTATGAACACCGGGGAGCTGTTTTTT. As protein: CASSLIPPGQGSYLMNTGELFF.

V gene TRBV10-1 combines with J gene TRBJ2-7; weak D call: TRBD1 (5 bases). The CDR3 covers 13 residues. Germline CDR1 WNHNN, CDR2 SYGVQD (reference sequence). Trimming pared 0 bases from V and 6 bases from J, leaving 9 bases between. DNA for the CDR3: TGCGCCAGCAGTGAGTCCTGGCAGGGCGAGCAGTACTTC. Translation: CASSESWQGEQYF.

The chain carries TRBV5-4 and TRBJ1-1, with no clear D. V was shortened by 5 bases and J by 0 bases, with 8 bases between the two germline ends. The CDR3 runs to 13 residues. Germline CDR1 reads SGHNT; CDR2 reads YYREEE (reference sequence). Here the CDR3 DNA reads TGTGCCAGCAGGGCGGCGATGAACACTGAAGCTTTCTTT. Translating it yields CASRAAMNTEAFF.

The chain carries TRBV5-4 and TRBJ2-7, with 9 bases that match TRBD1. The CDR3 loop spans 14 amino acids. V lost 3 bases to trimming and J lost 3 bases; unmatched junction nucleotides: 4. Germline lookup yields CDR1 SGHNT and CDR2 YYREEE (reference sequence). The CDR3 region has the DNA TGTGCCAGCAGCTGGGGGGACAGGGTCTACGAGCAGTACTTC. It is translated as CASSWGDRVYEQYF.

In the case of this clone: The same CDR3 can be traced to other DNA sequences in this sample. This chain links TRBV5-6 with TRBJ2-7; no clear D. The length of the CDR3 is 12 residues. Germline CDR1 SGHDT, CDR2 YYEEEE. With 0 bases removed from V and 1 base from J, the gap between germline ends came to 2 bases. In nucleotides, the CDR3 is TGTGCCAGCAGCTTGGCTTCCTACGAGCAGTACTTC. It codes for CASSLASYEQYF.

V and J are TRBV7-9 and TRBJ2-3; TRBD2 agrees at 11 bases. The CDR3 length is 19 residues. With 4 bases clipped from V and 0 bases from J, the junction kept 12 bases outside the gene matches. Germline CDR1 is SEHNR and CDR2 is FQNEAQ (reference sequence). The CDR3 DNA sequence: TGTGCCAGCAGCTCAAAAACGATAGCGGGGGGGGGAAGCACAGATACGCAGTATTTT. Amino acids: CASSSKTIAGGGSTDTQYF.

This rearrangement joins TRBV10-1 to TRBJ2-1, with D tentatively TRBD2 (6 bases). The V gene's germline CDR1 is WNHNN and CDR2 SYGVQD (reference sequence). The CDR3 loop spans 16 amino acids. The V end lost 5 bases, the J end lost 9 bases, and 23 bases lay between the germline ends. The CDR3 spells CASSLRRPGEVVEQFF. In DNA form, the CDR3 reads TGCGCCAGCAGTCTCCGGCGTCCGGGAGAAGTGGTTGAGCAGTTCTTC.

The chain is built from TRBV5-6 and TRBJ2-3; 9 bases map to TRBD1. The CDR3 sequence is 14 residues long. Germline V CDR1 and CDR2: SGHDT, YYEEEE. Trimming cost V 0 bases and J 14 bases; bases outside gene matches: 10. The DNA for the CDR3 is TGTGCCAGCAGCTTGGTAAGGGGACAGGGCATACCGTATTTT. It encodes CASSLVRGQGIPYF. The full variable domain, completed using reference TRBV5-6 and TRBJ2-3, is DAGVTQSPTHLIKTRGQQVTLRCSPKSGHDTVSWYQQALGQGPQFIFQYYEEEERQRGNFPDRFSGHQFPNYSSELNVNALLLGDSALYLCASSLVRGQGIPYFGPGTRLTVL.

Only a few counts were recorded for this clone. The CDR3: CASSRGQGETEAFF. The CDR3 DNA reads as TGCGCCAGCAGCCGGGGACAGGGTGAGACTGAAGCTTTCTTT. V gene TRBV5-1 combines with J gene TRBJ1-1, with 9 bases identical to TRBD1. The length of the CDR3 is 14 residues. Germline CDR1 SGHRS, CDR2 YFSETQ. Unmatched junction bases numbered 6, after V lost 4 bases and J lost 5 bases.

The chain joins TRBV4-2 to TRBJ2-7; TRBD2 matches 9 bases. The CDR3 loop spans 15 amino acids. Unmatched junction bases numbered 4, after V lost 1 base and J lost 3 bases. CDR1 and CDR2 from the germline V gene are LGHNA and YNFKEQ. The CDR3 region is CASSQGLAADYEQYF. As DNA, the CDR3 is TGTGCCAGCAGCCAAGGACTAGCGGCGGACTACGAGCAGTACTTC.

This chain connects TRBV28 to TRBJ2-2; D remains ambiguous. The CDR3 consists of 14 residues. Trimming left V 6 bases short and J 3 bases short, with 11 bases between. Germline V gene lookup returns CDR1 MDHEN and CDR2 SYDVKM. The CDR3 nucleotides are TGTGCCAGCAGCCCAAACCGGTACACCGGGGAGCTGTTTTTT. Translated: CASSPNRYTGELFF. The variable domain in full, completed from reference TRBV28 and TRBJ2-2, reads DVKVTQSSRYLVKRTGEKVFLECVQDMDHENMFWYRQDPGLGLRLIYFSYDVKMKEKGDIPEGYSVSREKKERFSLILESASTNQTSMYLCASSPNRYTGELFFGEGSRLTVL.

The rearrangement links TRBV6-5 to TRBJ2-1, with D possibly being TRBD2 (7 bases). The V end was cut by 5 bases, the J end by 10 bases, with 15 bases between. Germline CDR1 MNHEY, CDR2 SVGAGI. There are 13 residues in the CDR3. CDR3 in amino acids: CASSIGGAGEQFF. CDR3 coding DNA: TGTGCCAGCAGTATTGGGGGGGCGGGGGAGCAGTTCTTC.

The chain recombines TRBV13 with TRBJ1-1, with a possible D match to TRBD1 (6 bases). Germline V gene lookup returns CDR1 PRHDT and CDR2 FYEKMQ (reference sequence). This CDR3 contains 14 residues. V lost 5 bases, J lost 0 bases, and 10 bases lay in between. CDR3 coding DNA: TGTGCCAGCAGCCAGGGACACCTGAACACTGAAGCTTTCTTT. This gives the protein CASSQGHLNTEAFF.

The J gene is TRBJ2-3, the V gene TRBV27; 10 bases are a match to TRBD2. V was clipped by 3 bases and J by 2 bases; unmatched bases: 5. Germline CDR1 is MNHEY and CDR2 is SMNVEV (reference sequence). The CDR3 is made up of 16 amino acids. The CDR3, as DNA: TGTGCCAGCAGTTTCCGTAGCGGGGGGACCACAGATACGCAGTATTTT. This gives the protein CASSFRSGGTTDTQYF.

J is TRBJ2-7 and V is TRBV7-2, with a possible D match to TRBD2 (6 bases). The CDR3 spans 14 residues. V was shortened by 1 base and J by 12 bases, with 19 bases between the two germline ends. Germline V gives CDR1 SGHTA, CDR2 FQGNSA. The DNA for the CDR3 is TGTGCCAGCAGCTTAGGAGGAGGGGCGATCCAGCTGTACTTC. Protein: CASSLGGGAIQLYF. The variable domain in full, completed from reference TRBV7-2 and TRBJ2-7, reads GAGVSQSPSNKVTEKGKDVELRCDPISGHTALYWYRQSLGQGLEFLIYFQGNSAPDKSGLPSDRFSAERTGGSVSTLTIQRTQQEDSAVYLCASSLGGGAIQLYFGPGTRLTVT.

This clone was seen more than once but under ten times. The gene calls are TRBV10-3 and TRBJ2-1; 7 nucleotides align to TRBD2. The germline CDR1 and CDR2 sequences are ENHRY and SYGVKD. After removal of 6 bases from V and 6 bases from J, the junction contained 14 bases not matched to a gene. The CDR3 runs to 16 residues. DNA of the CDR3: TGTGCCATCAGGCCATTTGGGCGGGAGAGTTTCAATGAGCAGTTCTTC. This gives the protein CAIRPFGRESFNEQFF.

The chain uses TRBV28 and TRBJ2-1; the match to TRBD2 covers 12 bases. V lost 6 bases to trimming and J lost 1 base; unmatched junction nucleotides: 10. The CDR3 totals 18 residues. CDR1 is MDHEN, CDR2 SYDVKM, per germline. The CDR3 DNA sequence: TGTGCCAGCAGCTCCTGGACTAGCGGGGTTTCTTCCTACAATGAGCAGTTCTTC. The encoded protein is CASSSWTSGVSSYNEQFF.

The genes are TRBV18 and TRBJ2-5; 7 bases match TRBD1. Unmatched junction bases numbered 8, after V lost 3 bases and J lost 4 bases. Germline V lookup: CDR1 KGHSH, CDR2 LQKENI. CDR3 size: 15 residues. The CDR3 here is CASSPYGNRGETQYF. The CDR3 DNA reads as TGTGCCAGCTCACCTTACGGAAACAGGGGAGAGACCCAGTACTTC.